This record covers a single T cell receptor beta chain. Per the original methods: Estimation of nucleated cell counts was performed using reference gene primer amplification. The repertoire was sequenced with immunoSEQ multiplex PCR; TCRdb's copy has only in-frame clones and lacks some. V, J and clone size were drawn from that table, and D and trimming were deduced from the DNA. Found here are approximately 170,000 clones, around 90% of them singletons; the top ten hold under 3%. Followed longitudinally, the Seattle patients had been enrolled during active infection. Germline trimming cut 5 bases from V and 9 bases from J; bases unmatched to any gene: 4. The CDR3 contains 12 residues. Germline V gives CDR1 SGHTA, CDR2 FQGNSA. This sample is drawn from a study of blood T cell repertoires in COVID-19. Across the whole study: Researchers got acute and convalescent COVID-19 samples from the United States, Italy and Spain. PBMCs, B-cell-depleted T cells, or T cells were the source of the cDNA or gDNA that made up the material.

J is TRBJ2-1 and V is TRBV7-2, with TRBD2 matching over 7 bases. Sample: peripheral blood. The origin of this receptor is a woman of 80 years or more with COVID-19, enrolled during active disease. CDR3 sequence (DNA): TGTGCCAGCAGCCACCCTAGCGGTGAGCAGTTCTTC. Translation: CASSHPSGEQFF.